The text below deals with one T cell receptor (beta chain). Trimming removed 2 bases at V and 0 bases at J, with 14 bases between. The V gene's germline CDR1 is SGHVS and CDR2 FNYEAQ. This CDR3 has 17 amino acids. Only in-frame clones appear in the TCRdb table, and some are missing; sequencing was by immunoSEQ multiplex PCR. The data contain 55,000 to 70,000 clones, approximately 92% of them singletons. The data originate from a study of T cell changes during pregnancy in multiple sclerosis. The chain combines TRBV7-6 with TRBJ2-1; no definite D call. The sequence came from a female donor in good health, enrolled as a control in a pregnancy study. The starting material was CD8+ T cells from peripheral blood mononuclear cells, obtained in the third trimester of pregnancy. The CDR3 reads CASSLWRASSSYNEQFF. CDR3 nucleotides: TGTGCCAGCAGCTTATGGAGAGCGTCGAGCTCCTACAATGAGCAGTTCTTC.